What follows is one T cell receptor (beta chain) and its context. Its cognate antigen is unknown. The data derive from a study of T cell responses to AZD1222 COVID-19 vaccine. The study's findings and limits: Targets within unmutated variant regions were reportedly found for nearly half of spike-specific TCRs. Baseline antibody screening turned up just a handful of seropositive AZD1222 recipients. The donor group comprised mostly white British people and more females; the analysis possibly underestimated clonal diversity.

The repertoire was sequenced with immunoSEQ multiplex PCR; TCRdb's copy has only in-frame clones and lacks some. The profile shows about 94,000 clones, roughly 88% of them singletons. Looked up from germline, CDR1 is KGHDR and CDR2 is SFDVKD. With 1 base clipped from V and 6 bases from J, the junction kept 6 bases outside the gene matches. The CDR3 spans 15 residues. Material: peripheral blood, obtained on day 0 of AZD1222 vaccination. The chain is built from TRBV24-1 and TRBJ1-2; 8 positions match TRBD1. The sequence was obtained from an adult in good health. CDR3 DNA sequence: TGTGCCACCAGTGATTTCACAGGGGGGAGCCATGGCTACACCTTC. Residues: CATSDFTGGSHGYTF.